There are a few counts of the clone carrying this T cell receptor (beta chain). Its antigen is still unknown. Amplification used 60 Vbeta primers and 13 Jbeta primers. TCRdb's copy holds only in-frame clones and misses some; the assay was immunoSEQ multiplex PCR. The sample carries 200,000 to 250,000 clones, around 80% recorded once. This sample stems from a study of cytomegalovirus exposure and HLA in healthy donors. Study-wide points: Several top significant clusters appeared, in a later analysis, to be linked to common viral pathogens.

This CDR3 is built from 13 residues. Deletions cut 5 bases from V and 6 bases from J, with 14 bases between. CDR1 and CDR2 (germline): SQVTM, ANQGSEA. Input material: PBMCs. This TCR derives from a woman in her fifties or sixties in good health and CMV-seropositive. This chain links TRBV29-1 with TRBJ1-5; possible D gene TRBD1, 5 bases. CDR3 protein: CSVLPGFSQPQHF. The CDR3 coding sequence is TGCAGCGTTCTTCCAGGGTTCAGTCAGCCCCAGCATTTT.